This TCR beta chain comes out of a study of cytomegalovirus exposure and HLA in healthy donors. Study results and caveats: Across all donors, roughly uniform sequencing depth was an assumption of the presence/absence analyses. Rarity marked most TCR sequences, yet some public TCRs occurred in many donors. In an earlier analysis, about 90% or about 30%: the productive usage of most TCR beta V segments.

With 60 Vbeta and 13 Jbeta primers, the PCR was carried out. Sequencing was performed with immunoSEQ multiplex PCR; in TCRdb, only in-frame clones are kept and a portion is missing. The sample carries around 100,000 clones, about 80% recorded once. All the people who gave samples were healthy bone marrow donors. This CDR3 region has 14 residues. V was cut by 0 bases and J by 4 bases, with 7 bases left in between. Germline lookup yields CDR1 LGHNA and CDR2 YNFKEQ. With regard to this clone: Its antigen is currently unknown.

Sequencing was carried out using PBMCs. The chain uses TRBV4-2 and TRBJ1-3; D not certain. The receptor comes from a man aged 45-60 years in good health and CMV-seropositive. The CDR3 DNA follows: TGTGCCAGCAGCCAAGATCACGGGGGAAACACCATATATTTT. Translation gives CASSQDHGGNTIYF.